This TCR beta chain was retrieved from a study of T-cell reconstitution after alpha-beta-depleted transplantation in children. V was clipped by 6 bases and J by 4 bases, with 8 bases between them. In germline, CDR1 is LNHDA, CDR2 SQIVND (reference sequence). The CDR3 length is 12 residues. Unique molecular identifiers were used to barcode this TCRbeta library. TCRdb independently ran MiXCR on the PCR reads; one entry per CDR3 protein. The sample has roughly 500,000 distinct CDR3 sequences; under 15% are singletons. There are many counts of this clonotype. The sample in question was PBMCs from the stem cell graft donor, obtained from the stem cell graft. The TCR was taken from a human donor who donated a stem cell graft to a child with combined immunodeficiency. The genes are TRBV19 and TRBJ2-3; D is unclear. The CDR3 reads CASRGFPDTQYF. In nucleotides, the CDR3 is TGTGCCAGTAGGGGGTTCCCAGATACGCAGTATTTT.